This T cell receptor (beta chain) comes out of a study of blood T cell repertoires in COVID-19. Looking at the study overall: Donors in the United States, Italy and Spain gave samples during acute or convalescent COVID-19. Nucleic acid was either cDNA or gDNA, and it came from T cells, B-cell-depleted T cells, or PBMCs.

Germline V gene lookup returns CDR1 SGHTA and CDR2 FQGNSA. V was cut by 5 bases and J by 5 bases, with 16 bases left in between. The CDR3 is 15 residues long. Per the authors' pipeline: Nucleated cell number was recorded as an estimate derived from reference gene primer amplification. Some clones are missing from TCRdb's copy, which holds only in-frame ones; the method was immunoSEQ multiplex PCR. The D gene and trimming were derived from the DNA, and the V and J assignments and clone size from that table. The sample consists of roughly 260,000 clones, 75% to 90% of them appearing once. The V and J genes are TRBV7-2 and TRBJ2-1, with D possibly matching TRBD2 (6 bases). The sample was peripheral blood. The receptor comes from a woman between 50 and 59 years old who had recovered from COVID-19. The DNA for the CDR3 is TGTGCCAGCAGCCCTGGGACTGGCACAAACAATGAGCAGTTCTTC. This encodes CASSPGTGTNNEQFF.